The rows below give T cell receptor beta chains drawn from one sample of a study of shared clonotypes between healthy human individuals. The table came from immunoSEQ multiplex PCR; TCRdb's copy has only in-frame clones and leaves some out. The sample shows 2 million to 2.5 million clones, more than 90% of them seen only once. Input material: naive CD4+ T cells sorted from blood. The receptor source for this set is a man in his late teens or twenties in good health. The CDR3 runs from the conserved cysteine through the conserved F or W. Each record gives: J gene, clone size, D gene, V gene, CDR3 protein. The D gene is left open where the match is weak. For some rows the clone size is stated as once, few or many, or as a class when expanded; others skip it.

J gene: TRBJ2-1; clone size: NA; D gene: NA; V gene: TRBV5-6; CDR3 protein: CASQPSGRGYEQFF
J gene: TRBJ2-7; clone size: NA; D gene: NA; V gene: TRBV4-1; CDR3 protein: CASSLVTGISSYEQYF
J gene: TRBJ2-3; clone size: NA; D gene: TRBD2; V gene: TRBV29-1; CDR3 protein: CSVGTSGDTQYF
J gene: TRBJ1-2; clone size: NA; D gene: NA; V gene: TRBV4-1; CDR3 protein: CASSRDINYGYTF
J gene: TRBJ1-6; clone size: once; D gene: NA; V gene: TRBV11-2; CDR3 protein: CASSLDPGVWSPLHF
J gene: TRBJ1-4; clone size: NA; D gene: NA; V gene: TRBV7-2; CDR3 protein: CASSPGANEKLFF
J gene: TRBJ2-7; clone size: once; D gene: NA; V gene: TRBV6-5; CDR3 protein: CASSYSTGAGYEQYF
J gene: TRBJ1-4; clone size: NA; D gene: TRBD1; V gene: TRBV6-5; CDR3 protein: CASSRRGPNEKLFF
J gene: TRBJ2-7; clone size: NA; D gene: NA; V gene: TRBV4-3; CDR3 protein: CASSRQTSFSYEQYF
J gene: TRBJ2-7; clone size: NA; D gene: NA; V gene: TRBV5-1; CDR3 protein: CASSKGVSYEQYF
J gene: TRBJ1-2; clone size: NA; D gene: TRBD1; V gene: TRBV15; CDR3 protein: CATSREVGQGIGYGYTF
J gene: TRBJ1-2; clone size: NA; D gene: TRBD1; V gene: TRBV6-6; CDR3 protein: CASSYGTGNNGYTF
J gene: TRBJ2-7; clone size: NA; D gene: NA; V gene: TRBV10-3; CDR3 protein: CAISSGAGPYEQYF
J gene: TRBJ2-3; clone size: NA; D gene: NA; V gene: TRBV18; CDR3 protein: CASSPFTDTQYF
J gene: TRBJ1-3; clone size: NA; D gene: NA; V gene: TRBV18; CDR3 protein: CASSPLRDSGNTIYF
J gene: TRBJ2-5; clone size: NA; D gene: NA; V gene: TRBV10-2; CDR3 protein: CASSEPGLQYF
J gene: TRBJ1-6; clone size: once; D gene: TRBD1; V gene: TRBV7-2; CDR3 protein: CASSGRDSYSPLHF
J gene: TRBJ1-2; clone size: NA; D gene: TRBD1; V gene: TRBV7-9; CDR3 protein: CASSHTGGDHYGYTF
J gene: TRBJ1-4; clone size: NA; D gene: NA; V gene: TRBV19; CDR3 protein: CASSSVGGANEKLFF
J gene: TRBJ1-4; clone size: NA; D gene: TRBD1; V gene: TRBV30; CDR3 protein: CAWSTGGEKLFF
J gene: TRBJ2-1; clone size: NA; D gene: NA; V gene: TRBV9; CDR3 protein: CASSLYRASTDNEQFF
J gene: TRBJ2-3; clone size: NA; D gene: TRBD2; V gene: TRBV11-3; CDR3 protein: CASSLGTSGPDTQYF
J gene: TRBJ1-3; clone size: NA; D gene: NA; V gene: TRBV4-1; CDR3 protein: CASSQPPGRIPYSGNTIYF
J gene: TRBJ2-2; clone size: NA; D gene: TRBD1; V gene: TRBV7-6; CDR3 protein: CASSLRQGPTGELFF
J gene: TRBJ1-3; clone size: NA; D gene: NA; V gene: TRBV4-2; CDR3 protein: CASSQDRGTGNTIYF
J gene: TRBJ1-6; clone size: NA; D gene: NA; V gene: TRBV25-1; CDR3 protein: CASSESTGYNSPLHF
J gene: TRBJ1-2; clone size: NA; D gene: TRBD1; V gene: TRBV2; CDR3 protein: CASQQGLYNYGYTF
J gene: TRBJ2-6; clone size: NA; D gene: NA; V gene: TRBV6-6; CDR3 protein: CASSGESSGANVLTF
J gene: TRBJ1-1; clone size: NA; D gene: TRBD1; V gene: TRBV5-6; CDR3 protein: CASSWAGTEDLAFF
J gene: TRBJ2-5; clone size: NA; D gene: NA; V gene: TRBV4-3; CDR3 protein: CASSHHSYQETQYF
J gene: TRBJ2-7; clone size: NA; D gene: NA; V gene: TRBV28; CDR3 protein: CASSLTGGHEQYF
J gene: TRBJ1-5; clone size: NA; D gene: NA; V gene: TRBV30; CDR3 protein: CAWSQTGQPQHF
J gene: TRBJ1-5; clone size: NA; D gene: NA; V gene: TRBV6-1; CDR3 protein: CASSDLGGAGNQPQHF
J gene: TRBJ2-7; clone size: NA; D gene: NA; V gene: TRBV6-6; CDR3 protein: CASGGVGGPYEQYF
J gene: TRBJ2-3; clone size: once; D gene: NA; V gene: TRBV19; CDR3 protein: CASSIGTDTQYF
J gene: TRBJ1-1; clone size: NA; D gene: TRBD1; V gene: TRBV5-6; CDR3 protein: CASSFSGTGSAEAFF
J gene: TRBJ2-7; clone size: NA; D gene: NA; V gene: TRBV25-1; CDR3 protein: CASSDYRGGYEQYF
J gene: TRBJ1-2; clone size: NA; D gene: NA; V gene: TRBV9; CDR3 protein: CASSVDGGRGGYTF
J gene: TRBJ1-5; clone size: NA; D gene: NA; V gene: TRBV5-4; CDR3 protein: CASSRSNQPQHF
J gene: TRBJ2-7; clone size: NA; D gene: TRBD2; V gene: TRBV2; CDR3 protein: CASIGLAAAEQYF
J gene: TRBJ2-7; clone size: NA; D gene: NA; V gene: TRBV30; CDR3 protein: CAWSVLLDEQYF
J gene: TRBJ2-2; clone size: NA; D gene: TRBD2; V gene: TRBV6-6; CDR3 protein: CATRLAGADTGELFF
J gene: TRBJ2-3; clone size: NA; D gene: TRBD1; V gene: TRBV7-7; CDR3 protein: CASKPTDRGGASTDTQYF
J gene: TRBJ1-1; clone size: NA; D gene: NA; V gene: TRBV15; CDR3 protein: CATTPRGAVSEAFF
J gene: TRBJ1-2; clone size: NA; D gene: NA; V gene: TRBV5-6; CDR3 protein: CASSFTSGYTF
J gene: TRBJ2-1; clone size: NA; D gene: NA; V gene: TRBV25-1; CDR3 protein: CASSERLARNEQFF
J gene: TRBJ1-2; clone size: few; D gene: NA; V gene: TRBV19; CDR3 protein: CASTDLRGYTF
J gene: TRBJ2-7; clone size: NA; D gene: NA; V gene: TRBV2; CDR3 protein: CAGSREQLYEQYF